Listed below are T cell receptor beta chains from one sample, sequenced in a study of blood T cell repertoires in COVID-19. Measured with immunoSEQ multiplex PCR; TCRdb has only the in-frame clones, and not every one. Seen here are some 140,000 clones, about four fifths observed once, and the top ten hold 13%. Sequenced input: peripheral blood. The receptor source for this set is a man older than 75 with acute or convalescent COVID-19. Each CDR3 is given with its conserved first and last residue. The order of the fields is J gene, clone size, D gene, V gene, CDR3 DNA, CDR3 protein. D genes are given only for firm matches. Only some rows state a clone size, as once, few, many or a class for expanded clones.

J gene: TRBJ1-2; clone size: .; D gene: .; V gene: TRBV7-8; CDR3 DNA: TGTGCCAGCAGCTTAGACGAGGACAGTTATGGCTACACCTTC; CDR3 protein: CASSLDEDSYGYTF
J gene: TRBJ1-2; clone size: .; D gene: TRBD1; V gene: TRBV5-5; CDR3 DNA: TGTGCCAGCAGCTTGGTAGGGACAGGGGCCTATGGCTACACCTTC; CDR3 protein: CASSLVGTGAYGYTF
J gene: TRBJ1-5; clone size: .; D gene: .; V gene: TRBV29-1; CDR3 DNA: TGCAGCGTTGCTCTTGGAGGGTTTCAGCCCCAGCATTTT; CDR3 protein: CSVALGGFQPQHF
J gene: TRBJ2-2; clone size: few; D gene: TRBD2; V gene: TRBV4-3; CDR3 DNA: TGCGCCAGCAGCCAAGGCGGGGGGACCGCCGGGGAGCTGTTTTTT; CDR3 protein: CASSQGGGTAGELFF
J gene: TRBJ1-2; clone size: once; D gene: .; V gene: TRBV11-2; CDR3 DNA: TGTGCCAGCAGCCTTCAGAGCGGGGGATTGGTTGGCTACACCTTC; CDR3 protein: CASSLQSGGLVGYTF
J gene: TRBJ2-2; clone size: .; D gene: .; V gene: TRBV7-2; CDR3 DNA: TGTGCCAGCAGCGCCTCAGGGGTCGCCAGTGGGGAGCTGTTTTTT; CDR3 protein: CASSASGVASGELFF
J gene: TRBJ2-5; clone size: few; D gene: .; V gene: TRBV5-8; CDR3 DNA: TGTGCCAGCAGCCCCCGGGACACCTACCAAGAGACCCAGTACTTC; CDR3 protein: CASSPRDTYQETQYF
J gene: TRBJ1-5; clone size: .; D gene: .; V gene: TRBV24-1; CDR3 DNA: TGTGCCACCGCGACAGGTTCTTTTCAGCCCCAGCATTTT; CDR3 protein: CATATGSFQPQHF
J gene: TRBJ1-4; clone size: .; D gene: TRBD1; V gene: TRBV18; CDR3 DNA: TGTGCCAGCTCACCGAATTCAGGGGGAACTAATGAAAAACTGTTTTTT; CDR3 protein: CASSPNSGGTNEKLFF
J gene: TRBJ2-5; clone size: .; D gene: TRBD1; V gene: TRBV5-1; CDR3 DNA: TGCGCCAGCAGCCCGGGACAGTACCAAGAGACCCAGTACTTC; CDR3 protein: CASSPGQYQETQYF
J gene: TRBJ2-7; clone size: .; D gene: .; V gene: TRBV5-4; CDR3 DNA: TGTGCCAGCAGCTTGAACAGCCGGTACGAGCAGTACTTC; CDR3 protein: CASSLNSRYEQYF
J gene: TRBJ2-7; clone size: .; D gene: TRBD1; V gene: TRBV27; CDR3 DNA: TGTGCCAGCGGGACAGGGGGATACGAGCAGTACTTC; CDR3 protein: CASGTGGYEQYF
J gene: TRBJ1-5; clone size: .; D gene: .; V gene: TRBV6-5; CDR3 DNA: TGTGCCAGCCGGGTAGGACTCAGCAATCAGCCCCAGCATTTT; CDR3 protein: CASRVGLSNQPQHF
J gene: TRBJ2-2; clone size: .; D gene: .; V gene: TRBV4-3; CDR3 DNA: TGCGCCAGCAGCCAAGATTCGGGGGCCGGGGAGCTGTTTTTT; CDR3 protein: CASSQDSGAGELFF
J gene: TRBJ1-4; clone size: .; D gene: .; V gene: TRBV9; CDR3 DNA: TGTGCCAGCAGCGTAGGCGGAGAAACTAATGAAAAACTGTTTTTT; CDR3 protein: CASSVGGETNEKLFF
J gene: TRBJ1-3; clone size: .; D gene: .; V gene: TRBV7-9; CDR3 DNA: TGTGCCAGCAGCGAATTCGACCGGGTAAACACCATATATTTT; CDR3 protein: CASSEFDRVNTIYF
J gene: TRBJ1-4; clone size: .; D gene: .; V gene: TRBV19; CDR3 DNA: TGTGCCAGTAGTACCGTCAGGGCGGATCGGAGAGGAAAACTGTTTTTT; CDR3 protein: CASSTVRADRRGKLFF
J gene: TRBJ2-5; clone size: .; D gene: TRBD2; V gene: TRBV25-1; CDR3 DNA: TGTGCCAGCAGTAGAAATAGCGGGGGGGCTCGAGAGACCCAGTACTTC; CDR3 protein: CASSRNSGGARETQYF
J gene: TRBJ1-1; clone size: once; D gene: .; V gene: TRBV2; CDR3 DNA: TGTGCCAGCAGTGTACGGGGGGGTGGGACTGAAGCTTTCTTT; CDR3 protein: CASSVRGGGTEAFF
J gene: TRBJ2-7; clone size: .; D gene: TRBD1; V gene: TRBV2; CDR3 DNA: TGTGCCAGCAACCAACAGGGGGCGAACTACGAGCAGTACTTC; CDR3 protein: CASNQQGANYEQYF
J gene: TRBJ1-2; clone size: once; D gene: TRBD1; V gene: TRBV15; CDR3 DNA: TGTGCCACCAGCCAGGGGGCGTTTGGCTACACCTTC; CDR3 protein: CATSQGAFGYTF
J gene: TRBJ1-6; clone size: .; D gene: .; V gene: TRBV10-2; CDR3 DNA: TGCGCCAGCAGTGGCTCCAGTTTCACCCTCCACTTT; CDR3 protein: CASSGSSFTLHF
J gene: TRBJ2-6; clone size: .; D gene: TRBD2; V gene: TRBV7-6; CDR3 DNA: TGTGCCAGCAGCTTAGAGCTAGCGGGGGACCTCTCTGGGGCCAACGTCCTGACTTTC; CDR3 protein: CASSLELAGDLSGANVLTF
J gene: TRBJ2-5; clone size: once; D gene: .; V gene: TRBV9; CDR3 DNA: TGTGCCAGCAGCCCACGACTCCACCAAGAGACCCAGTACTTC; CDR3 protein: CASSPRLHQETQYF
J gene: TRBJ2-3; clone size: few; D gene: .; V gene: TRBV6-2/TRBV6-3; CDR3 DNA: TGTGCCAGCAGTTTAGCGGTTGGTTCTACAGATACGCAGTATTTT; CDR3 protein: CASSLAVGSTDTQYF
J gene: TRBJ2-2; clone size: .; D gene: TRBD1; V gene: TRBV7-2; CDR3 DNA: TGTGCCAGCAGCTCCCTACCCGGGACAGGGGTCGGGGAGCTGTTTTTT; CDR3 protein: CASSSLPGTGVGELFF
J gene: TRBJ1-2; clone size: .; D gene: .; V gene: TRBV28; CDR3 DNA: TGTGCCAGCAGTATCCCGGGACTGGGATATGGCTACACCTTC; CDR3 protein: CASSIPGLGYGYTF